This entry features one TCR beta chain sequence. The antigen is undetermined. Relative to the germline gene, one junction end is altered; a read error may explain this. The sample belongs to a study of T cell repertoires in cytomegalovirus infection. The wider study: Public TCR beta signature analysis indicated the presence of both CMV infection and matching HLA type.

One entry per CDR3 protein results from TCRdb running MiXCR on the reads. The sample lists about 440,000 distinct CDR3 sequences; approximately 33% were seen once. Study observations and caveats: Based on cumulative public TCR beta family frequency, carriers of CMV plus the relevant HLA were identified.

Germline assignment: CDR1 SGHAT and CDR2 FQNNGV. The CDR3 is 12 amino acids. V usage is TRBV11-2 and J usage is TRBJ1-2; D is unclear. The sequenced sample was PBMCs. This TCR derives from a human donor in good health (CMV status not recorded). Some clones in this sample may be carry-over from other donors' samples. CDR3 sequence (DNA): TGTGCCAGCAGCTCCGAGGCGTATGGCTCCACCTTC. Translating gives CASSSEAYGSTF.